The present T cell receptor beta chain was sequenced within a study of blood T cell repertoires in COVID-19. About the research overall: There were acute and convalescent COVID-19 samples, and they came from the United States, Italy and Spain. PBMCs, B-cell-depleted T cells, or T cells were the source of the cDNA or gDNA that made up the material.

V trimming: 5 bases; J trimming: 1 base; junction bases outside the gene matches: 4. There are 15 residues in the CDR3. Germline V gene sequence: CDR1 SGHTA, CDR2 FQGNSA. Enrolled during active infection, Seattle patients were then followed longitudinally. Authors' analysis steps: Amplified reference gene primers provided the basis for estimating nucleated cell counts. The data were produced by immunoSEQ multiplex PCR, yet TCRdb's version contains in-frame clones alone and is incomplete. V, J and clone size are taken as reported in that table, and D and trimming were inferred from the DNA itself. This table has 84,000 or so clones, around 82% appearing once.

The sample comprised peripheral blood. The chain links TRBV7-2 to TRBJ2-3, with 9 bases aligning to TRBD1. The source is a man between 60 and 75 years old with COVID-19, enrolled during active disease. The CDR3 DNA sequence: TGTGCCAGCAGCCCGCGGACAGGGGGCACAGATACGCAGTATTTT. Translating it yields CASSPRTGGTDTQYF.